The clone carrying this T cell receptor beta chain appeared once. The antigen is undetermined. The data stem from a study of immune evolution from preneoplasia to lung adenocarcinoma. Study results and caveats: Top clone share appeared to fall from AAH through AIS, MIA, adenocarcinoma. Normal lung had highest clonality; later lesions appeared denser, more diverse.

V lost 5 bases to trimming and J lost 7 bases, with 20 bases between them. Germline CDR1 reads SGHAT; CDR2 reads FQNNGV. This CDR3 is built from 16 residues. Resections took place in Japan or China from about 2013 to 2018. H&E slides confirmed each diagnosis, reviewed by two pathologists independently. Sequenced by immunoSEQ multiplex PCR; TCRdb stores in-frame clones only, minus some. The table shows approximately 4,200 clones, with roughly 76% occurring only once. The TCR comes from a person aged 70 to 85 with lung adenocarcinoma. The chain carries TRBV11-2 and TRBJ1-4; D ambiguous. The specimen sequenced was FFPE adjacent normal lung tissue. CDR3 region: CASSHRGEEYGEKLFF. The CDR3 DNA is TGTGCCAGCAGCCACCGCGGGGAGGAGTACGGTGAAAAACTGTTTTTT.